The TCR beta chain under discussion was sequenced for a study of beta chain features in type 1 diabetes. Expressed TCRB transcripts were sequenced after all isolated RNA was converted to cDNA. Some clones are missing from TCRdb's copy, which holds only in-frame ones; the method was immunoSEQ multiplex PCR. The repertoire holds around 400,000 clones, roughly 12% seen once, with roughly 0.017% in the top ten. V lost 4 bases and J lost 6; bases outside the gene matches: 9. The CDR3 loop spans 16 amino acids. The germline V gene has CDR1 SQVTM and CDR2 ANQGSEA. This clone was seen a few times. Its antigen is unknown. Broader study findings: When Type 1 diabetes patients were examined, their TCRB CDR3s proved moderately but significantly shorter in all four CD4+ subsets.

J is TRBJ2-2 and V is TRBV29-1; 12 nucleotides agree with TRBD1. This clonotype was sampled from a man aged 18 to 30 in good health. Sequencing was performed on naive CD4+ T cells from blood. The CDR3: CSVGIPGQGAAGELFF. DNA for the CDR3: TGCAGCGTTGGCATACCGGGACAGGGGGCGGCCGGGGAGCTGTTTTTT.